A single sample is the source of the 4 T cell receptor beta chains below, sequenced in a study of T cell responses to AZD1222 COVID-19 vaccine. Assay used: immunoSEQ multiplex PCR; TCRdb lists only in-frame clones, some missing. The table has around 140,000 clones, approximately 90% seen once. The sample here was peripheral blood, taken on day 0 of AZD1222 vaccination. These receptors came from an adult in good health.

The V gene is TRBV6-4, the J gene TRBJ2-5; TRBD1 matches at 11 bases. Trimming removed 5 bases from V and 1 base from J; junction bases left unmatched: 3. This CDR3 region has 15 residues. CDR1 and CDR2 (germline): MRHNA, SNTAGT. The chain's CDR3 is CASSTGTGGQETQYF. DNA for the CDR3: TGTGCCAGCAGTACCGGGACAGGGGGCCAAGAGACCCAGTACTTC.

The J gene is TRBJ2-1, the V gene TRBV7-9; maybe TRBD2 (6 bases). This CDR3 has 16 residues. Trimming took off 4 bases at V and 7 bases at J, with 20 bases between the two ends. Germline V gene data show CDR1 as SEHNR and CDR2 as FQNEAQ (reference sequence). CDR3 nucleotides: TGTGCCAGCAGCTCCAGCGGGTCGGGTGGGTGGAATGAGCAGTTCTTC. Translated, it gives CASSSSGSGGWNEQFF.

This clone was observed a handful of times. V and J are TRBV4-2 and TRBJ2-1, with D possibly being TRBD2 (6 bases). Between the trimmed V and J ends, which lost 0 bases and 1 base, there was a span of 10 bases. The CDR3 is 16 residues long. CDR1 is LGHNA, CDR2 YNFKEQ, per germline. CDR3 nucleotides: TGTGCCAGCAGCCAAGATCTTGCGGGGTCCTACAATGAGCAGTTCTTC. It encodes CASSQDLAGSYNEQFF.

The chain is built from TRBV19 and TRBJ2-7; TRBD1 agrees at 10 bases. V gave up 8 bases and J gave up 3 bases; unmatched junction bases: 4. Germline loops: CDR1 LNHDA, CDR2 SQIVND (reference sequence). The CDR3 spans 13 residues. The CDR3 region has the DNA TGTGCCAGTGGCGGACAGGGGGGCTACGAGCAGTACTTC. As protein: CASGGQGGYEQYF.